Only a few counts were recorded for the clone carrying this T cell receptor beta chain. Using RNA template, CDR3s of TCR alpha and beta were amplified with iRepertoire arm-PCR. In TCRdb, the multiplex PCR reads were re-called with MiXCR into one record per CDR3 protein. The sample has roughly 20,000 distinct CDR3 sequences, 20% to 25% seen once. The CDR3 runs 12 residues. The germline gives CDR1 LNHDA, CDR2 SQIVND (reference sequence). Trimming removed 10 bases at V and 6 bases at J, with 15 bases between. The sample comes from a study of glioma-infiltrating T cells. The sequencing input was glioma tissue, nonneoplastic brain tissue, or PBMCs (not recorded which). The chain has TRBV19 and TRBJ1-1, with D hard to call. The clonotype originates from a human donor with low-grade glioma or glioblastoma, undergoing nonglioma brain surgery, or in good health (not recorded which). The CDR3 is CATLGGFAEAFF. As DNA, the CDR3 is TGTGCCACCCTGGGTGGGTTCGCTGAAGCTTTCTTT.